This T cell receptor beta chain stems from a study of blood T cell repertoires in COVID-19 (dated by TCRdb to 2018 to 2020). With regard to the full study: The collaborator samples originated in the United States, Italy and Spain and spanned the acute and convalescent phases of COVID-19. The material from the prospective study consisted of cDNA or gDNA derived from T cells, B-cell-depleted T cells, or PBMCs. Subjects who had been exposed to COVID-19, were actively infected with it, or had recovered from it provided the deeply sampled blood TCRbeta repertoires that made up the dataset. A freely available public database, intended as a resource for researchers studying the immune response to SARS-CoV-2, is where the repertoires were released. Samples were obtained from the ongoing ImmuneRACE study (first 160 participants) and from 1,254 subjects provided by 6 global collaborators. The sample metadata nearly always contained a de-identified subject ID, COVID-19 status, age in years and sex. HLA class I and class II types, where available, came from metadata supplied by the sample provider rather than from assay-based typing. Results the study describes overall, beyond this receptor: The amount of clinical and demographic metadata varied by source and participant and was provided uncurated.

The immunoSEQ Assay, a bias-controlled multiplex PCR, was used to amplify TCRbeta CDR3 regions from genomic DNA. In the source study's methods: Nucleated cell counts per sample were estimated from amplification of reference gene primers within the assay. To quantify the absolute abundance of each unique TCRbeta CDR3 rearrangement, sequence reads were collapsed and filtered. For each sample, productive Simpson clonality was calculated by taking the square root of Simpson's diversity index across productive rearrangements. TCRdb holds this immuneACCESS table with in-frame rearrangements only. Some clones are missing; in checked studies, unresolved V genes explain under half, and the rest has no known cause. V and J calls and clone size are copied from that table; D and trimming were computed from the DNA. This sample is represented by under 350,000 clones; 83% of them were singletons. 9.4% of the sample belongs to the ten largest clones.

For CDR1 and CDR2, the germline V gene lists LGHNA and YSLEER. The CDR3 covers 14 residues, taking in both the cysteine and the phenylalanine. Only the CDR3 portion is preserved as DNA: 42 bases, with reading frame beginning at the first base. V lost 2 bases and J lost 5 bases; the stretch between them is 11 bases long. Turning to this clone: Its antigen has not been determined. No qualities accompany the bases; no much larger clone lies one base away.

Samples from volunteer blood donors who had recovered from COVID-19 were contributed by a second Seattle source. Each collaborating institution followed its own protocols to collect whole blood in K2EDTA tubes. For TCRbeta analysis, collaborator samples were shipped as frozen whole blood, as isolated PBMCs, or as DNA extracted from either sample type. The sequence joins TRBV4-3 to TRBJ2-3; the D gene is perhaps TRBD1, on 5 matching bases. Material for sequencing was peripheral blood. This clonotype originated in a woman aged 50 to 60 who had recovered from COVID-19. The base sequence is TGCGCCAGCAGCCAAAGGGGTGAGATAGATACGCAGTATTTT. Its coded protein is CASSQRGEIDTQYF.